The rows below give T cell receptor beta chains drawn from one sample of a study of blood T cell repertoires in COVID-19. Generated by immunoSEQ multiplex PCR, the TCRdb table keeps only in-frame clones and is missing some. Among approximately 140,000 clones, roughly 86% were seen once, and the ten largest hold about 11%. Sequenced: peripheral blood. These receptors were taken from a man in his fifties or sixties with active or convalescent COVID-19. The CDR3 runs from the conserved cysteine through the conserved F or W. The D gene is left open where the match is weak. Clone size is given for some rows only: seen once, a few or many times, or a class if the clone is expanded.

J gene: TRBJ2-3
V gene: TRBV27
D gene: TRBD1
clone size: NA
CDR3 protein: CASSTGGLTDTQYF
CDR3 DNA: TGTGCCAGCAGTACAGGGGGCTTGACAGATACGCAGTATTTT

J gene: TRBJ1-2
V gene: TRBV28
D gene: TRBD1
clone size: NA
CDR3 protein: CASRDRDRSYGYTF
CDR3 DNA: TGTGCCAGCAGGGATCGGGACAGATCCTATGGCTACACCTTC

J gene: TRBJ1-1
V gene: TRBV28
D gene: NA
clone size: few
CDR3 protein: CASKTGLNTEAFF
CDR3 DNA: TGTGCCAGCAAAACGGGGTTGAACACTGAAGCTTTCTTT

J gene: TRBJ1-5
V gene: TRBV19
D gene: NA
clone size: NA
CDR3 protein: CASSLTGYNQPQHF
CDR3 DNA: TGTGCCAGTAGTCTAACAGGATACAATCAGCCCCAGCATTTT

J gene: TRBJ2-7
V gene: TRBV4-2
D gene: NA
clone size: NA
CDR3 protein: CASSPPDRETHEQYF
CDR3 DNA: TGTGCCAGCAGCCCCCCGGATAGGGAGACACACGAGCAGTACTTC

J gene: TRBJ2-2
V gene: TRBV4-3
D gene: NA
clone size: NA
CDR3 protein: CASSQDGLANTGELFF
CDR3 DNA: TGCGCCAGCAGCCAAGATGGTCTGGCAAACACCGGGGAGCTGTTTTTT

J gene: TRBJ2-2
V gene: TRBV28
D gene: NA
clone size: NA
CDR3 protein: CASSSPGAGELFF
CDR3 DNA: TGTGCCAGCAGCTCCCCAGGGGCCGGGGAGCTGTTTTTT

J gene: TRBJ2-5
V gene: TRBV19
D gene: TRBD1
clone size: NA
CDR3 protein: CASSIGGTGAGETQYF
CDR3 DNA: TGTGCCAGTAGTATAGGCGGGACAGGGGCCGGAGAGACCCAGTACTTC

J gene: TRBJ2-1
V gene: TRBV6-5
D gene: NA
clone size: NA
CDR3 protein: CASSYLSDYKINEQFF
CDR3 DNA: TGTGCCAGCAGTTACTTGTCGGACTATAAGATAAATGAGCAGTTCTTC

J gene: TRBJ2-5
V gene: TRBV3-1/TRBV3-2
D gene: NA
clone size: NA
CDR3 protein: CASSQVRGETQYF
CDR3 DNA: TGTGCCAGCAGCCAAGTCAGGGGAGAGACCCAGTACTTC

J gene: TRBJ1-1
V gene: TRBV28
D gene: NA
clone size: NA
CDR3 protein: CASSQGPTNTEAFF
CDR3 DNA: TGTGCCAGCAGTCAGGGGCCCACGAACACTGAAGCTTTCTTT

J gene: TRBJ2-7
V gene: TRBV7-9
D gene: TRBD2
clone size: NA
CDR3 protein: CASSRSGRAYEQYF
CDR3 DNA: TGTGCCAGCAGCCGTAGCGGGAGGGCCTACGAGCAGTACTTC

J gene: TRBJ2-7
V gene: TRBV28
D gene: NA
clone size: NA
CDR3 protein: CASSGGRWDSSYEQYF
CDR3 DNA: TGTGCCAGCAGTGGAGGGCGTTGGGACAGCTCCTACGAGCAGTACTTC

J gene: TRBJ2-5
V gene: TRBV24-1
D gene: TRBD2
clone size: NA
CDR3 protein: CATSDRTSPKETQYF
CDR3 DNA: TGTGCCACCAGTGATAGGACTAGCCCCAAAGAGACCCAGTACTTC

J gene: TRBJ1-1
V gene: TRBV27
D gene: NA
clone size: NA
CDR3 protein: CASRGTNTEAFF
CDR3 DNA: TGTGCCAGCCGGGGGACTAACACTGAAGCTTTCTTT

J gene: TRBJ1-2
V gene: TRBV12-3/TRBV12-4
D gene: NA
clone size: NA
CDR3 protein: CASSFGGGYTF
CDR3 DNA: TGTGCCAGCAGTTTTGGGGGGGGCTACACCTTC

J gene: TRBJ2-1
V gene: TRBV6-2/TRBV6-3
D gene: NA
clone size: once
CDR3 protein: CASSYTPERAGLSHNEQFF
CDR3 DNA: TGTGCCAGCAGTTACACGCCCGAAAGGGCGGGGTTATCCCACAATGAGCAGTTCTTC

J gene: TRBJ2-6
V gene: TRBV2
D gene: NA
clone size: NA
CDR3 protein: CASRALVSGANVLTF
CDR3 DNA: TGTGCCAGCAGAGCTTTGGTCTCTGGGGCCAACGTCCTGACTTTC

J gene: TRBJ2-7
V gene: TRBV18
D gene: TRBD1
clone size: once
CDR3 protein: CASSPGQGVDEQYF
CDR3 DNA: TGTGCCAGCTCGCCCGGACAGGGGGTAGACGAGCAGTACTTC

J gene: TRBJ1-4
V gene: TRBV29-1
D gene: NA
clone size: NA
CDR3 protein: CSVRVPNEKLFF
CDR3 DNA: TGCAGCGTTCGGGTTCCGAATGAAAAACTGTTTTTT

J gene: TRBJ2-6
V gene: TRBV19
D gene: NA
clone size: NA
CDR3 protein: CASGYEGGLTF
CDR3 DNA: TGTGCCAGTGGATATGAAGGGGGACTGACTTTC

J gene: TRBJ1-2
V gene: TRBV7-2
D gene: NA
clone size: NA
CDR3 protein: CASSLGGGLNYGYTF
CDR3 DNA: TGTGCCAGCAGCTTAGGGGGGGGCCTTAACTATGGCTACACCTTC

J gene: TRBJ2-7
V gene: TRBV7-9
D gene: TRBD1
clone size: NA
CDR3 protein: CARPRGQPIYYEQYF
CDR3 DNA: TGTGCCAGACCCCGGGGACAGCCAATATACTACGAGCAGTACTTC

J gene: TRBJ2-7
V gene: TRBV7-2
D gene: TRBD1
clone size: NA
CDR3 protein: CASSRGQGSEQYF
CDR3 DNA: TGTGCCAGCAGCCGAGGACAGGGAAGCGAGCAGTACTTC

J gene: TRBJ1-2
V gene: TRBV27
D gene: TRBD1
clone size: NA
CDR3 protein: CASSLSGWGTGVKTYGYTF
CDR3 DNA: TGTGCCAGCAGTTTAAGCGGTTGGGGCACAGGGGTGAAAACCTATGGCTACACCTTC

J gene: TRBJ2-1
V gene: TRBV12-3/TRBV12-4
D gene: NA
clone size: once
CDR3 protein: CASSPSREQFF
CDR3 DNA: TGTGCCAGCAGCCCCTCGCGGGAGCAGTTCTTC

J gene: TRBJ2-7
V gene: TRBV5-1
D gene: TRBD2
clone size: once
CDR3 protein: CASSFQREDYEQYF
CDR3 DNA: TGCGCCAGCAGCTTTCAGCGGGAGGACTACGAGCAGTACTTC

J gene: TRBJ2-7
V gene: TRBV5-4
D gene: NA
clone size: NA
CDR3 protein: CASSLSQYEQYF
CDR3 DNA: TGTGCCAGCAGCTTGTCTCAGTACGAGCAGTACTTC

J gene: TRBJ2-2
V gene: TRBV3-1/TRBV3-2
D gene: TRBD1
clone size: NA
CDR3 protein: CASSAGQGATGELFF
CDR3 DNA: TGTGCCAGCAGCGCGGGACAGGGGGCCACCGGGGAGCTGTTTTTT

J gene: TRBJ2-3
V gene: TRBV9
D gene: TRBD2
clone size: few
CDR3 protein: CASSPGTSGVGGTQYF
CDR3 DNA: TGTGCCAGCAGCCCAGGGACTAGCGGGGTCGGGGGTACGCAGTATTTT

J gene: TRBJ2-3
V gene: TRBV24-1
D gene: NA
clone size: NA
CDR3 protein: CATSDFRSLDTQYF
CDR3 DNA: TGTGCCACCAGTGATTTTCGCTCACTAGATACGCAGTATTTT